A selection of T cell receptor beta chains follows, all from one sample in a study of blood T cell repertoires in COVID-19. Libraries were prepared by immunoSEQ multiplex PCR; TCRdb keeps only in-frame clonotypes and omits some of them. Here the sample spans hundreds of thousands of clones, roughly 90% being singletons. Sequencing was carried out using peripheral blood. These receptors originate from a woman in her twenties or thirties with COVID-19, enrolled during active disease. Each CDR3 is given with its conserved first and last residue. D genes are given only for firm matches. The listing skips clone size in some rows; elsewhere it reads once, few, many or a size class.

NA,TRBV18,TRBJ2-1,TRBD2,CASSPPASGRKYNEQFF,TGTGCCAGCTCACCACCGGCTAGCGGGAGGAAGTACAATGAGCAGTTCTTC
NA,TRBV19,TRBJ2-2,NA,CASRKGQNTGELFF,TGTGCCAGTAGAAAGGGACAGAACACCGGGGAGCTGTTTTTT
NA,TRBV4-1,TRBJ2-4,NA,CASSQEIVEVAKNIQYF,TGCGCCAGCAGCCAAGAAATCGTCGAGGTAGCCAAAAACATTCAGTACTTC
few,TRBV10-1,TRBJ2-1,TRBD2,CASSPGLATYEQFF,TGCGCCAGCAGTCCTGGACTAGCAACTTATGAGCAGTTCTTC
NA,TRBV18,TRBJ1-1,NA,CASSPERGARTEAFF,TGTGCCAGCTCACCAGAGCGGGGGGCGCGGACTGAAGCTTTCTTT
NA,TRBV15,TRBJ2-7,TRBD1,CATSPGGEEQYF,TGTGCCACCAGCCCAGGGGGTGAAGAGCAGTACTTC
NA,TRBV7-9,TRBJ1-1,TRBD1,CASSWGQGEAFF,TGTGCCAGCAGCTGGGGACAGGGGGAAGCTTTCTTT
NA,TRBV10-3,TRBJ2-1,TRBD2,CAISATPTSGAHNEQFF,TGTGCCATCAGCGCAACCCCGACTAGCGGGGCCCACAATGAGCAGTTCTTC
once,TRBV9,TRBJ1-4,TRBD1,CASSEAGTDEKLFF,TGTGCCAGCAGCGAGGCCGGGACAGATGAAAAACTGTTTTTT
NA,TRBV7-8,TRBJ1-5,NA,CASSLGRYVSQPQHF,TGTGCCAGCAGCTTAGGGAGGTACGTGAGTCAGCCCCAGCATTTT
few,TRBV30,TRBJ2-3,NA,CAWSGLPDTDTQYF,TGTGCCTGGAGTGGGTTACCAGACACAGATACGCAGTATTTT
NA,TRBV7-2,TRBJ2-7,NA,CASSSGTPPLVYEQYF,TGTGCCAGCAGCTCCGGGACTCCTCCCTTGGTGTACGAGCAGTACTTC
NA,TRBV6-5,TRBJ2-3,TRBD1,CASIRDRVTDTQYF,TGTGCCAGCATCCGGGACAGGGTCACAGATACGCAGTATTTT
NA,TRBV7-2,TRBJ1-4,TRBD1,CASSSQGGTNEKLFF,TGTGCCAGCAGCTCACAGGGGGGCACTAATGAAAAACTGTTTTTT
NA,TRBV11-3,TRBJ1-1,NA,CASSFGIGEDTEAFF,TGTGCCAGCAGCTTCGGGATCGGGGAGGACACTGAAGCTTTCTTT
NA,TRBV7-2,TRBJ1-2,NA,CASSLTPSFSYGYTF,TGTGCCAGCAGCTTGACACCGTCCTTCTCCTATGGCTACACCTTC
few,TRBV28,TRBJ1-4,TRBD1,CASSSTTGTGREKLFF,TGTGCCAGCAGTTCGACGACCGGGACAGGGCGCGAAAAACTGTTTTTT
NA,TRBV6-5,TRBJ1-6,NA,CASSPWEAKNSPLHF,TGTGCCAGCAGCCCCTGGGAGGCGAAGAATTCACCCCTCCACTTT
once,TRBV2,TRBJ1-1,NA,CASAHRLEAFF,TGTGCCAGCGCCCACCGACTTGAAGCTTTCTTT
NA,TRBV7-2,TRBJ2-7,TRBD2,CASSLEGLAGSYEQYF,TGTGCCAGCAGCTTAGAAGGGCTAGCGGGGTCCTACGAGCAGTACTTC
NA,TRBV19,TRBJ1-5,TRBD1,CASSIADRVGNQPQHF,TGTGCCAGTAGTATAGCGGACAGGGTTGGCAATCAGCCCCAGCATTTT
NA,TRBV11-2,TRBJ2-2,TRBD2,CASSSSGGAGELFF,TGTGCCAGCAGTTCAAGCGGGGGGGCCGGGGAGCTGTTTTTT
NA,TRBV29-1,TRBJ2-7,NA,CSASSSYEQYF,TGCAGCGCGTCTTCTAGCTACGAGCAGTACTTC
NA,TRBV3-1/TRBV3-2,TRBJ2-6,NA,CASSHRAGYPGANVLTF,TGTGCCAGCAGCCACCGGGCAGGGTACCCTGGGGCCAACGTCCTGACTTTC
NA,TRBV3-1/TRBV3-2,TRBJ2-3,NA,CASSQSGGYTQYF,TGTGCCAGCAGCCAATCAGGGGGGTATACGCAGTATTTT
NA,TRBV5-1,TRBJ2-7,NA,CASSSSGGPPYEQYF,TGCGCCAGCAGCTCGAGTGGCGGGCCCCCCTACGAGCAGTACTTC
NA,TRBV27,TRBJ2-5,TRBD1,CASSLAQTGTGVWGTQYF,TGTGCCAGCAGTTTAGCCCAAACAGGGACAGGGGTCTGGGGGACCCAGTACTTC
NA,TRBV12-5,TRBJ2-5,TRBD2,CASGLAPFAGEETQYF,TGTGCTAGTGGTTTAGCCCCATTTGCGGGAGAAGAGACCCAGTACTTC
NA,TRBV2,TRBJ2-2,NA,CASRFGGSGELFF,TGTGCCAGCCGTTTTGGGGGGTCCGGGGAGCTGTTTTTT
NA,TRBV9,TRBJ2-3,TRBD2,CASSDVAGGVTDTQYF,TGTGCCAGCAGCGATGTAGCGGGAGGGGTCACAGATACGCAGTATTTT
NA,TRBV11-3,TRBJ2-1,TRBD2,CASSVRRTSGRGYNEQFF,TGTGCCAGCAGCGTTAGAAGGACTAGCGGGAGGGGCTACAATGAGCAGTTCTTC
NA,TRBV2,TRBJ2-1,NA,CASSLDRNNEQFF,TGTGCCAGCAGCCTGGACAGAAACAATGAGCAGTTCTTC
NA,TRBV4-3,TRBJ1-2,TRBD1,CASSQALTGDYGYTF,TGCGCCAGCAGCCAGGCTCTGACAGGGGACTATGGCTACACCTTC